This TCR beta chain was captured in a study of CD8+ T cells in alopecia areata. Whole-study context: Those patients who were treated received oral tofacitinib, which was given at 5 to 10 mg twice daily for moderate-to-severe alopecia areata. Study results and caveats: Higher clonality was seen in lesional scalp than in normal scalp, especially in alopecia totalis/universalis. Tissue-resident alphabeta T cells belonging to normal skin likewise get sequenced within scalp specimens. For baseline CD8+ expansion, any link to response stays uncertain with one nonresponder.

Sequencing used cDNA as its template, made by extracting RNA and reverse transcribing it. Generated by immunoSEQ multiplex PCR, the TCRdb table keeps only in-frame clones and is missing some. The sample holds 190,000 or so clones; approximately 60% are singletons and the top ten take approximately 3.3%. Per germline, CDR1 SQVTM and CDR2 ANQGSEA. Losses at the gene ends were 4 bases for V and 5 bases for J; bases not matched to a gene: 9. This CDR3 contains 14 residues. Treatment in this sample: oral pan-JAK inhibitor, 5-10 mg twice daily. Points on this clone: Its antigen is currently unknown.

This clonotype was sampled from a human donor with alopecia areata. The rearrangement links TRBV29-1 to TRBJ2-3, with 7 bases fitting TRBD1. The specimen comprised CD4+ T cells sorted from blood, sampled at week 4, from a patient treated with tofacitinib. The CDR3 DNA follows: TGCAGCGTTGCTCCGGACAGGCTGGGAGATACGCAGTATTTT. This codes for CSVAPDRLGDTQYF.